Described below is a single T cell receptor (beta chain) sequence and its context. Authors' methods: Reference gene primer amplification yielded estimated nucleated cell counts. Profiled with immunoSEQ multiplex PCR; TCRdb holds only in-frame clones, not every one. Clone size and the V and J calls come from that table; the DNA yielded D and trimming. Of roughly 180,000 clones listed, around four fifths are singletons. The data were taken from a study of blood T cell repertoires in COVID-19. Turning to the study itself: The study drew acute and convalescent COVID-19 samples from the United States, Italy and Spain. From T cells, B-cell-depleted T cells, or PBMCs came the material, which was cDNA or gDNA.

V lost 0 bases and J 9 bases, leaving 15 bases between the germline ends. Germline CDR1 is LGHNA and CDR2 is YSLEER. CDR3 size: 15 residues. The rearrangement joins TRBV4-3 to TRBJ1-5; D unresolved. The source is a woman aged 30 to 39 with acute or convalescent COVID-19. Sequenced sample: peripheral blood. This CDR3 is CASSQDLFPMRPQHF. In DNA form, the CDR3 reads TGCGCCAGCAGCCAAGATCTATTCCCCATGCGGCCCCAGCATTTT.